The rows below give T cell receptor beta chains drawn from one sample of a study of T-cell reconstitution after alpha-beta-depleted transplantation in children. TCRdb re-called the PCR reads with MiXCR, one entry per CDR3 protein. Of about 300,000 distinct CDR3 sequences detected, about 9.5% appear once; the ten largest clones hold roughly 7.1%. Sequencing used PBMCs, obtained before TCRalphabeta/CD19-depleted stem cell transplant. The receptor set was obtained from a boy in the first two years of life with acute myeloid leukemia, due to receive a stem cell transplant. The CDR3 runs from the conserved cysteine through the conserved F or W. A D gene is named only where the DNA matches it firmly. Some rows have no size entry. The others give once, few or many, or a class for an expanded clone.

v_call	d_call	clone_size	j_call	cdr3_aa	cdr3_nt
TRBV20-1	TRBD2	many	TRBJ2-7	CSARGAGGYEQYF	TGCAGTGCTAGAGGGGCGGGAGGCTACGAGCAGTACTTC
TRBV20-1	TRBD2	many	TRBJ2-1	CSASLRTSGSPEQFF	TGCAGTGCTAGTCTGCGGACTAGCGGGAGTCCTGAGCAGTTCTTC
TRBV28	-	many	TRBJ1-4	CASSPNEKLFF	TGTGCCAGCAGCCCCAATGAAAAACTGTTTTTT
TRBV5-1	-	many	TRBJ2-1	CASSLGSGFYNEQFF	TGCGCCAGCAGCTTGGGATCTGGGTTTTACAATGAGCAGTTCTTC
TRBV7-9	-	many	TRBJ2-7	CASSFDVTYEQYF	TGTGCCAGCAGCTTCGACGTGACCTACGAGCAGTACTTC
TRBV27	-	many	TRBJ1-6	CASSLTWTDHSPLHF	TGTGCCAGCAGTCTAACTTGGACAGATCATTCACCCCTCCACTTT
TRBV7-9	-	many	TRBJ2-5	CASSLALTGPQETQYF	TGTGCCAGCAGCTTAGCCCTGACAGGTCCTCAAGAGACCCAGTACTTC
TRBV29-1	TRBD1	many	TRBJ1-6	CSVGDRPEIYSPLHF	TGCAGCGTTGGGGACAGGCCCGAGATTTATTCACCCCTCCACTTT
TRBV15	-	many	TRBJ2-3	CATSRAKVSSSTDTQYF	TGTGCCACCAGCAGAGCCAAGGTATCCTCCTCTACAGATACGCAGTATTTT
TRBV4-3	TRBD2	many	TRBJ2-3	CASSQGGLAGVADTQYF	TGCGCCAGCAGCCAAGGCGGACTAGCGGGAGTTGCAGATACGCAGTATTTT
TRBV5-1	-	many	TRBJ2-3	CASSLGLSTDTQYF	TGTGCCAGCAGCCTCGGACTAAGCACAGATACGCAGTATTTT
TRBV6-4	-	many	TRBJ1-5	CASSEGANQPQHF	TGTGCCAGCAGTGAGGGGGCCAATCAGCCCCAGCATTTT
TRBV25-1	-	many	TRBJ2-2	CASSEFIGGRGSGELFF	TGTGCCAGCAGTGAATTCATAGGAGGCAGGGGATCCGGGGAGCTGTTTTTT
TRBV18	-	many	TRBJ2-7	CASSVGRYEQYF	TGTGCCAGCTCGGTAGGCCGCTACGAGCAGTACTTC
TRBV5-1	TRBD2	many	TRBJ2-4	CASSLTALAGVDIQYF	TGCGCCAGCAGCTTGACCGCCCTAGCGGGGGTCGACATTCAGTACTTC
TRBV7-2	-	many	TRBJ2-3	CASSLRGETDTQYF	TGTGCCAGCAGCTTAAGGGGTGAAACAGATACGCAGTATTTT
TRBV4-3	TRBD2	many	TRBJ2-7	CASRKREGSYEQYF	TGCGCCAGCAGGAAGCGGGAGGGCTCCTACGAGCAGTACTTC
TRBV7-6	-	once	TRBJ2-6	CASSLEASSSGANVLTF	TGTGCCAGCAGCTTAGAAGCGTCCAGCTCTGGGGCCAACGTCCTGACTTTC
TRBV25-1	-	few	TRBJ1-2	CASREDTNYGYTF	TGTGCCAGCCGGGAGGACACTAACTATGGCTACACCTTC
TRBV7-2	-	few	TRBJ2-5	CASRATGHQETQYF	TGTGCCAGCAGGGCTACAGGCCACCAAGAGACCCAGTACTTC
TRBV20-1	-	-	TRBJ2-3	CSARGRGRTDTQYF	TGCAGTGCTAGAGGACGGGGCCGCACAGATACGCAGTATTTT
TRBV5-6	-	many	TRBJ2-1	CASSLFPTRVDEQFF	TGTGCCAGCAGCTTGTTCCCGACTCGTGTCGATGAGCAGTTCTTC
TRBV5-1	-	many	TRBJ1-1	CASSLLRQTNTEAFF	TGCGCCAGCAGCTTGTTAAGACAAACAAACACTGAAGCTTTCTTT
TRBV9	-	few	TRBJ2-3	CASSVEGAGTDTQYF	TGTGCCAGCAGCGTGGAGGGGGCAGGTACAGATACGCAGTATTTT
TRBV7-2	TRBD1	many	TRBJ2-7	CASSGQGYEQYF	TGTGCCAGCAGCGGACAGGGCTACGAGCAGTACTTC
TRBV21-1	-	many	TRBJ1-1	CASSRQNTEAFF	TGTGCCAGCAGCAGACAGAACACTGAAGCTTTCTTT
TRBV28	-	many	TRBJ1-3	CASSSAGWALRNTIYF	TGTGCCAGCAGTTCCGCGGGATGGGCATTAAGAAACACCATATATTTT
TRBV4-3	-	many	TRBJ2-7	CASSQALGGWGEQYF	TGCGCCAGCAGCCAAGCTCTGGGGGGCTGGGGGGAGCAGTACTTC
TRBV2	TRBD1	many	TRBJ1-2	CASNPGQGDYGYTF	TGTGCCAGCAACCCGGGACAGGGAGACTATGGCTACACCTTC
TRBV4-3	-	few	TRBJ1-2	CASSQDGRVFYGYTF	TGCGCCAGCAGCCAAGACGGTCGGGTTTTCTATGGCTACACCTTC
TRBV5-1	-	many	TRBJ2-3	CASSLDVSPGTDTQYF	TGCGCCAGCAGCTTGGATGTATCCCCGGGCACAGATACGCAGTATTTT
TRBV10-3	TRBD1	few	TRBJ2-3	CAISVRDRATDTQYF	TGTGCCATCAGTGTCCGGGACAGGGCCACAGATACGCAGTATTTT
TRBV14	-	few	TRBJ2-2	CASSQGRGTGELFF	TGTGCCAGCAGCCAAGGAAGAGGCACCGGGGAGCTGTTTTTT
TRBV5-1	-	-	TRBJ1-6	CASSSRGKDNSPLHF	TGCGCCAGCAGCTCGAGGGGGAAGGATAATTCACCCCTCCACTTT
TRBV9	TRBD1	many	TRBJ1-2	CASSVAGTGPNYGYTF	TGTGCCAGCAGCGTAGCGGGGACAGGGCCTAACTATGGCTACACCTTC
TRBV6-1	-	many	TRBJ2-2	CASDWNTGELFF	TGTGCCAGCGACTGGAACACCGGGGAGCTGTTTTTT
TRBV5-1	TRBD1	many	TRBJ2-5	CASTDWTGDPEETQYF	TGCGCCAGCACCGATTGGACAGGAGACCCTGAAGAGACCCAGTACTTC
TRBV5-1	TRBD1	large	TRBJ2-5	CASSWTGAGREETQYF	TGCGCCAGCAGCTGGACAGGAGCAGGCCGAGAAGAGACCCAGTACTTC
TRBV7-9	-	once	TRBJ2-7	CASSPQGGRSSYDQYF	TGTGCCAGCAGCCCACAGGGAGGCAGAAGCTCCTACGATCAGTACTTC
TRBV7-9	-	-	TRBJ2-7	CASRHRECEQYF	TGTGCCAGCAGGCACAGGGAATGCGAGCAGTACTTC
TRBV28	TRBD1	few	TRBJ1-2	CASSSTGTGNGYTF	TGTGCCAGCAGTTCGACCGGGACAGGGAATGGCTACACCTTC
TRBV9	-	many	TRBJ1-6	CASSVVRDSPLHF	TGTGCCAGCAGCGTAGTTCGGGATTCACCCCTCCACTTT
TRBV5-1	TRBD1	many	TRBJ1-6	CASSWDRDNSPLHF	TGCGCCAGCAGCTGGGACAGGGATAATTCACCCCTCCACTTT
TRBV20-1	-	many	TRBJ2-5	CSAQGLETQYF	TGCAGTGCCCAGGGGTTGGAGACCCAGTACTTC
TRBV18	-	-	TRBJ2-5	CASSPRGQETQYF	TGTGCCAGCTCACCACGAGGGCAAGAGACCCAGTACTTC
TRBV7-9	TRBD1	many	TRBJ2-1	CASSLMTGTRNEQFF	TGTGCCAGCAGCTTAATGACAGGGACGAGGAATGAGCAGTTCTTC
TRBV7-3	-	many	TRBJ1-1	CASSFGHLNTEAFF	TGTGCCAGCAGCTTCGGACACCTCAATACTGAAGCTTTCTTT
TRBV5-1	TRBD2	many	TRBJ2-1	CASSFGEGEDEQFF	TGCGCCAGCAGCTTCGGGGAGGGCGAGGATGAGCAGTTCTTC
TRBV28	TRBD1	many	TRBJ1-2	CASSFSGTGMNYGYTF	TGTGCCAGCAGTTTCTCCGGGACAGGGATGAACTATGGCTACACCTTC
TRBV10-3	TRBD2	many	TRBJ2-1	CAISVRGDYNEQFF	TGTGCCATCAGTGTACGGGGGGACTACAATGAGCAGTTCTTC
TRBV5-1	TRBD1	few	TRBJ2-4	CASSLDRDINIQYF	TGCGCCAGCAGCCTAGACAGGGATATCAACATTCAGTACTTC
TRBV19	-	-	TRBJ1-1	CASSIAGHLNSEPFF	TGTGCCAGTAGTATTGCCGGACATCTGAACTCTGAACCTTTCTTT
TRBV6-5	TRBD1	-	TRBJ1-2	CASSYWTGGGSYGYTF	TGTGCCAGCAGTTACTGGACAGGGGGGGGCTCCTATGGCTACACCTTC
TRBV7-3	-	many	TRBJ1-5	CASSSSRGQPQHF	TGTGCCAGCAGCTCCTCACGGGGTCAGCCCCAGCATTTT
TRBV12-3/TRBV12-4	-	few	TRBJ2-7	CASSSAGSEQYF	TGTGCCAGCAGTTCCGCAGGGTCCGAGCAGTACTTC
TRBV7-8	-	many	TRBJ2-3	CASSLEDRGYDTQYF	TGTGCCAGCAGCTTAGAAGACCGAGGATATGATACGCAGTATTTT
TRBV5-1	-	many	TRBJ2-7	CASSPLGGGGPYEQYF	TGCGCCAGCAGCCCCCTAGGGGGAGGCGGACCCTACGAGCAGTACTTC
TRBV20-1	-	few	TRBJ2-5	CSARDPKIFQETQYF	TGCAGTGCTAGAGATCCCAAGATTTTTCAAGAGACCCAGTACTTC
TRBV12-3/TRBV12-4	TRBD1	-	TRBJ2-6	CDSSLPIRDRVLSGANVLTF	TGTGACAGCAGTTTACCGATCCGGGACAGGGTTCTCTCTGGGGCCAACGTCCTGACTTTC
TRBV7-9	-	-	TRBJ2-1	CASSFEVGPLRGNHNEQFF	TGTGCCAGCAGCTTTGAAGTAGGCCCGCTCCGGGGAAACCACAATGAGCAGTTCTTC